This TCR beta chain is drawn from a study of T cell responses to AZD1222 COVID-19 vaccine. For this clone: Its antigen remains unknown.

Trimming took off 5 bases at V and 3 bases at J, with 13 bases between the two ends. Germline-derived CDR1 and CDR2 are MDHEN and SYDVKM. This CDR3 contains 14 residues. Sequencing used immunoSEQ multiplex PCR; TCRdb keeps in-frame clones, though not all of them. The sample carries about 86,000 clones, around 90% recorded once. Study-level points and caveats: There were vaccine-associated CD4 TCRs across spike, dominant at 160-218 and 743-854. The donor cohort was predominantly white British with a female majority, and clonal diversity may have been underestimated. Repertoires were obtained solely post-peak T cell response. Of spike-specific TCRs, nearly half reportedly target regions left unmutated in variants.

The V and J genes are TRBV28 and TRBJ1-2; possibly TRBD1 for D (5 bases). The source is an adult in good health. The material was peripheral blood, obtained on day 0 of MenACWY control vaccination. In DNA form, the CDR3 reads TGTGCCAGCAGTGGGCGCAGGGCCTACTATGGCTACACCTTC. Translating gives CASSGRRAYYGYTF.